This TCR beta chain was documented in a study of shared clonotypes between healthy human individuals. Study-level information: CD4 naive and memory got three plates each, CD8 naive two, CD8 memory one.

Broader study findings: It was expected that sequencing depth would affect clonotype sharing among donors. Naive subsets generally had larger estimated richness than memory subsets.

Terminally differentiated effector memory CD45RA+ cells were excluded from the naive CD8 cells, which were CD45RO-negative and positively selected for CCR7. Germline V gene data show CDR1 as SEHNR and CDR2 as FQNEAQ (reference sequence). Trimming removed 5 bases at V and 0 bases at J, with 12 bases between. This CDR3 has 15 amino acids. Turning to this clone: Its antigen is undetermined.

Sorted-subset replicate PCR reactions contained 200 to 250 ng DNA, corresponding to approximately 30,000 T cell genomes. The method was immunoSEQ multiplex PCR; TCRdb's version includes in-frame clones alone and lacks a portion of them. The data contain hundreds of thousands of clones, around 92% of them seen just once; the ten biggest clones take up approximately 25%. The TCR originated in a man aged 25-45 years in good health. Sequenced input: naive CD8+ T cells sorted from blood. The chain links TRBV7-9 to TRBJ2-3; the D is unclear. CDR3 DNA: TGTGCCAGCAGCCCGACCGGACGGAGCACAGATACGCAGTATTTT. Translated: CASSPTGRSTDTQYF.